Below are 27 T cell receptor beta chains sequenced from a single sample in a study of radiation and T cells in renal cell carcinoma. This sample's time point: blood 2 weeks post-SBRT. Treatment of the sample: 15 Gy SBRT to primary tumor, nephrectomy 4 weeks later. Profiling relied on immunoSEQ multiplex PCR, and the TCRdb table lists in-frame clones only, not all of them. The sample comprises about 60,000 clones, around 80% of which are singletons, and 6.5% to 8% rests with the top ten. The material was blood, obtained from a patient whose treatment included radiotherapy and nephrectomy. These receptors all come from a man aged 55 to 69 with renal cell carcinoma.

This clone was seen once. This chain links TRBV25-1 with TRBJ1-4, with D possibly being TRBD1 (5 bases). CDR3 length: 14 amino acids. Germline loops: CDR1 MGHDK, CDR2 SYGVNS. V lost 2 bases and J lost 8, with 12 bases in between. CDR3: CASSEKGLGEKLFF. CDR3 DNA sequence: TGTGCCAGCAGTGAAAAGGGGCTGGGGGAAAAACTGTTTTTT.

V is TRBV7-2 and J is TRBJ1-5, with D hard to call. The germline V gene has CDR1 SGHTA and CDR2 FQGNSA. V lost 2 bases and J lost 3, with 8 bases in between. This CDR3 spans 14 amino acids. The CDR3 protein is CASSLRGNNQPQHF. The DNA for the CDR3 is TGTGCCAGCAGCTTACGAGGGAACAATCAGCCCCAGCATTTT.

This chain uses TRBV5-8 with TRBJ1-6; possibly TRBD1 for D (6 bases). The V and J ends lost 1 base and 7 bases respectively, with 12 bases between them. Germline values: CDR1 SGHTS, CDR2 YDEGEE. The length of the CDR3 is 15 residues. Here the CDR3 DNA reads TGTGCCAGCAGCTTGAAGGGGGGCGTAAATTCACCCCTCCACTTT. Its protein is CASSLKGGVNSPLHF.

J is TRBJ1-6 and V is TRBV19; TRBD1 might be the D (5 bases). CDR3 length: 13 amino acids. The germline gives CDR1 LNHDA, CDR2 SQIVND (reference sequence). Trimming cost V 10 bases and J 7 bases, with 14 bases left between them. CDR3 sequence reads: CATSGPKNSPLHF. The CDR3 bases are TGTGCCACTTCGGGACCGAAAAATTCACCCCTCCACTTT. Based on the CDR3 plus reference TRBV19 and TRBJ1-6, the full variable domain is DGGITQSPKYLFRKEGQNVTLSCEQNLNHDAMYWYRQDPGQGLRLIYYSQIVNDFQKGDIAEGYSVSREKKESFPLTVTSAQKNPTAFYLCATSGPKNSPLHFGNGTRLTVT.

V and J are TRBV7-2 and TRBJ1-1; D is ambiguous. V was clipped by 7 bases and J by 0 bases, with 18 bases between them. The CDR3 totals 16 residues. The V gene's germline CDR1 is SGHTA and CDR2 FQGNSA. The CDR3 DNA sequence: TGTGCCAGCATCCTACCCCCCGGGCGTTTGAACACTGAAGCTTTCTTT. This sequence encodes CASILPPGRLNTEAFF.

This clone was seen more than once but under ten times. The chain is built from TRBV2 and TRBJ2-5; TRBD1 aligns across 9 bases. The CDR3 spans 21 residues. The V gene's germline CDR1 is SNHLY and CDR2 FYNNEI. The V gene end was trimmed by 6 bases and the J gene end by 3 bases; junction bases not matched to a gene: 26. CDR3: CASRLRDRVSGRSDQKETQYF. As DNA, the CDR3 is TGTGCCAGCAGACTCCGGGACAGGGTATCGGGCCGAAGTGACCAAAAAGAGACCCAGTACTTC.

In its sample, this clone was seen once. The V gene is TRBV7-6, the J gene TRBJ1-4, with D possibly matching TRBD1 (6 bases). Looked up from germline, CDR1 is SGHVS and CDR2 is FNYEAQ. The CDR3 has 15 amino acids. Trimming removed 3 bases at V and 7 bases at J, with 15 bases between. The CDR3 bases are TGTGCCAGCAGCTTCCTACAGGGAAGCGTTGAAAAACTGTTTTTT. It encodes CASSFLQGSVEKLFF.

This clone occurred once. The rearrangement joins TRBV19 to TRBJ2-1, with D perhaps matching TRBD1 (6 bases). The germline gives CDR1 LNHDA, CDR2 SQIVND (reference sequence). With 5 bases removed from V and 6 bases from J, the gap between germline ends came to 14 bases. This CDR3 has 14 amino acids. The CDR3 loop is CASSPRTVSNEQFF. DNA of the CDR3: TGTGCCAGTAGTCCCCGGACAGTTAGCAATGAGCAGTTCTTC.

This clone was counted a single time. The CDR3 region is CATSRDVPPAGTQYF. The CDR3 DNA follows: TGTGCCACCAGCAGAGATGTCCCACCGGCGGGTACGCAGTATTTT. The rearrangement uses TRBV15 and TRBJ2-3; tentative D call: TRBD2 (5 bases). This CDR3 spans 15 amino acids. The germline gives CDR1 LNHNV, CDR2 YYDKDF (reference sequence). V shed 0 bases and J shed 8 bases, with 15 bases lying between them.

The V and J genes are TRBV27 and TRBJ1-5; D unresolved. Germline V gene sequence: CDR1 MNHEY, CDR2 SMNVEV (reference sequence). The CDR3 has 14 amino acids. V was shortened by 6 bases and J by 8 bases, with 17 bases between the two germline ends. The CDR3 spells CASRPLGLVEPQHF. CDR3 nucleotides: TGTGCCAGCAGACCCCTCGGCTTGGTAGAGCCCCAGCATTTT.

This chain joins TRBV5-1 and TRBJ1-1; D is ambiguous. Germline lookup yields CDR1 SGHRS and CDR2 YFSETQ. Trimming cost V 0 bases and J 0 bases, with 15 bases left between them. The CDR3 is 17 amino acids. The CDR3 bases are TGCGCCAGCAGCTTGGTTATGGGAATGAGGTTGAACACTGAAGCTTTCTTT. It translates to CASSLVMGMRLNTEAFF.

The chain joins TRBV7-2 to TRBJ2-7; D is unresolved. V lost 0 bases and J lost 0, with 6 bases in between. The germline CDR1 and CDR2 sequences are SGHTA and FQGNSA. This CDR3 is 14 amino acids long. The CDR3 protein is CASSLARSSYEQYF. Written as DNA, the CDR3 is TGTGCCAGCAGCTTAGCTAGAAGCTCCTACGAGCAGTACTTC.

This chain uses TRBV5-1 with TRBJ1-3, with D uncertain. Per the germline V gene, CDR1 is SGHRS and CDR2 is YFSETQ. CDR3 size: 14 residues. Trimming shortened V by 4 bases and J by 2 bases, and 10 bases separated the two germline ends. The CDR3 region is CASSEEGPGNTIYF. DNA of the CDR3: TGCGCCAGCAGCGAGGAAGGGCCTGGAAACACCATATATTTT.

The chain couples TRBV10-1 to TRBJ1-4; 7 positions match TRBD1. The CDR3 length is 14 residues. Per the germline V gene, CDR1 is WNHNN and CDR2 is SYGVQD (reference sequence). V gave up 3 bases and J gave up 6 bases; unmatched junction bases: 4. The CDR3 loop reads CASSEGTDYEKLFF. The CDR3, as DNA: TGCGCCAGCAGTGAAGGGACAGATTATGAAAAACTGTTTTTT.

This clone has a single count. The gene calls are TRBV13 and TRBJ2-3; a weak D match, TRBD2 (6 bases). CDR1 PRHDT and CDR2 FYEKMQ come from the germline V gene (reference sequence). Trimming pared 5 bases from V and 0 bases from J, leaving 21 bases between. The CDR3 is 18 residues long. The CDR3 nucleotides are TGTGCCAGCAGCCGGTCGGCTTGGGGGGACCCTAGCACAGATACGCAGTATTTT. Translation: CASSRSAWGDPSTDTQYF. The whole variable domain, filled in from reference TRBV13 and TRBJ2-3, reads AAGVIQSPRHLIKEKRETATLKCYPIPRHDTVYWYQQGPGQDPQFLISFYEKMQSDKGSIPDRFSAQQFSDYHSELNMSSLELGDSALYFCASSRSAWGDPSTDTQYFGPGTRLTVL.

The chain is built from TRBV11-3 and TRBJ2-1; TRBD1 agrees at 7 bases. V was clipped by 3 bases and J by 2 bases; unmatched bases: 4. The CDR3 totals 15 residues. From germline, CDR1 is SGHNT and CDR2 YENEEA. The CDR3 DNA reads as TGTGCCAGCAGCTTTCGACAGGGCGCCTACAATGAGCAGTTCTTC. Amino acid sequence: CASSFRQGAYNEQFF.

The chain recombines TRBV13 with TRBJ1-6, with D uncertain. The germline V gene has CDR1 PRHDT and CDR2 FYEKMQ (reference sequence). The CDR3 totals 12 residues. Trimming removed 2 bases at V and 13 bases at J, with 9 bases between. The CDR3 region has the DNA TGTGCCAGCAGCTTACGGCCGGGGCCCCTCCACTTT. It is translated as CASSLRPGPLHF. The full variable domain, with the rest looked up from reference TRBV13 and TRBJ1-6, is AAGVIQSPRHLIKEKRETATLKCYPIPRHDTVYWYQQGPGQDPQFLISFYEKMQSDKGSIPDRFSAQQFSDYHSELNMSSLELGDSALYFCASSLRPGPLHFGNGTRLTVT.

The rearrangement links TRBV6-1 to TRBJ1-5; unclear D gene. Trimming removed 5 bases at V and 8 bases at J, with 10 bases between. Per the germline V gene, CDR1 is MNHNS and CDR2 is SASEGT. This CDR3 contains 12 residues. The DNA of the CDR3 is TGTGCCAGCAGTAGAGAGAACGAGCCCCAGCATTTT. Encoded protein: CASSRENEPQHF.

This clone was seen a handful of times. The CDR3 region has the DNA TGTGCCAGTAGTATTGCGGGAGCCTCTGGGGCCAACGTCCTGACTTTC. Translated, it gives CASSIAGASGANVLTF. The rearrangement joins TRBV19 to TRBJ2-6; 7 nucleotides line up with TRBD2. Germline V CDR1 and CDR2: LNHDA, SQIVND (reference sequence). The trim removed 3 bases at V and 0 bases at J, leaving 2 bases unmatched. The CDR3 consists of 16 residues.

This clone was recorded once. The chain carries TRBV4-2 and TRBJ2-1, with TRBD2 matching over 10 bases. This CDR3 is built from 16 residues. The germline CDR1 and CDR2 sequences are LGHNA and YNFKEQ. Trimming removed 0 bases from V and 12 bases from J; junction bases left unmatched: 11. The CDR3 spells CASSQELPSGRGGQFF. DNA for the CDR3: TGTGCCAGCAGCCAAGAGCTCCCTAGCGGGAGAGGAGGGCAGTTCTTC.

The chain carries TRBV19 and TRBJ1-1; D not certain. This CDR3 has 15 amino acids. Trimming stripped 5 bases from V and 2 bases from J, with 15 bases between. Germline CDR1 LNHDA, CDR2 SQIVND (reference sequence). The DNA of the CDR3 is TGTGCCAGTAGTCCCCGGACGGTAAGCAACACTGAAGCTTTCTTT. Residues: CASSPRTVSNTEAFF. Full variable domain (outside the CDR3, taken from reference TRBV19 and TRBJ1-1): DGGITQSPKYLFRKEGQNVTLSCEQNLNHDAMYWYRQDPGQGLRLIYYSQIVNDFQKGDIAEGYSVSREKKESFPLTVTSAQKNPTAFYLCASSPRTVSNTEAFFGQGTRLTVV.

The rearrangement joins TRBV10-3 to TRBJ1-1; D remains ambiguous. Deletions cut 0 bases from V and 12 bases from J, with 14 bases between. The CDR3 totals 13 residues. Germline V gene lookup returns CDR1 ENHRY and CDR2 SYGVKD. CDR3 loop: CAISESTALETFF. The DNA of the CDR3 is TGTGCCATCAGTGAGTCGACCGCCCTGGAGACTTTCTTT.

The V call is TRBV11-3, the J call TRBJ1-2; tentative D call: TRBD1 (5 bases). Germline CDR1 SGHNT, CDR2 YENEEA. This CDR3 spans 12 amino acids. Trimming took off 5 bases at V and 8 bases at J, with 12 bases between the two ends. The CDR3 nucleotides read TGTGCCAGCAGCCCGGAGGGGCTGGGCTACACCTTC. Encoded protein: CASSPEGLGYTF. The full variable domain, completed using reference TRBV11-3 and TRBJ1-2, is EAGVVQSPRYKIIEKKQPVAFWCNPISGHNTLYWYLQNLGQGPELLIRYENEEAVDDSQLPKDRFSAERLKGVDSTLKIQPAELGDSAVYLCASSPEGLGYTFGSGTRLTVV.

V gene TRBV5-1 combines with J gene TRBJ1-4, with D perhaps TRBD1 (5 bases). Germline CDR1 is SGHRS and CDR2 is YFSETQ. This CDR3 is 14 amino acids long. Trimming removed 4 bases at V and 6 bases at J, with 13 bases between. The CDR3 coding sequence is TGCGCCAGCAGCCTGACCGGGACCGATGAAAAACTGTTTTTT. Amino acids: CASSLTGTDEKLFF.

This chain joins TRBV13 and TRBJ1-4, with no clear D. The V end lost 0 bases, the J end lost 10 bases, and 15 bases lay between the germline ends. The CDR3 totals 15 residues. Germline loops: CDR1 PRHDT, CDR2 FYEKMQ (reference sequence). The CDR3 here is CASSLGLRPLGKLFF. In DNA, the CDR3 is TGTGCCAGCAGCTTAGGCCTTAGACCTCTAGGAAAACTGTTTTTT.

The DNA of the CDR3 is TGTGCCAGTAGTCACGGGGTTAGCACCCAGTACTTC. Translating it yields CASSHGVSTQYF. This chain links TRBV19 with TRBJ2-5; D is possibly TRBD2 (5 bases). The CDR3 contains 12 residues. Germline V gene lookup returns CDR1 LNHDA and CDR2 SQIVND (reference sequence). The V end lost 5 bases, the J end lost 8 bases, and 12 bases lay between the germline ends.

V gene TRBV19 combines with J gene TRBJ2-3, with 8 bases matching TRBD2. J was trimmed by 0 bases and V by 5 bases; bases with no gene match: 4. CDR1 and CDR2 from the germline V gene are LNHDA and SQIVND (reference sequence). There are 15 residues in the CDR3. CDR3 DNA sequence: TGTGCCAGTAGTTTCCAGCGGGGGAGCACAGATACGCAGTATTTT. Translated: CASSFQRGSTDTQYF.